This is a list of T cell receptor beta chains from one sample in a study of OX40 agonist ivuxolimab in advanced cancers. This table comes from immunoSEQ multiplex PCR, and its TCRdb copy is limited to in-frame clones, with some not included. The sample includes roughly 91,000 clones, roughly 95% of them seen just once. Here the sequenced sample was CD4+ or CD8+ T cells sorted from blood, taken in a trial of the OX40 agonist ivuxolimab. All receptors come from an adult with an advanced solid tumor such as melanoma, head and neck, liver or kidney cancer. Each CDR3 is given with its conserved first and last residue. D genes are given only for firm matches. Clone sizes are given selectively: once, few, many, or a class where the clone is expanded.

v_call: TRBV27; j_call: TRBJ2-1; d_call: NA; clone_size: NA; cdr3_aa: CASSPLGSSYNEQFF; cdr3_nt: TGTGCCAGCAGTCCCCTGGGAAGCTCCTACAATGAGCAGTTCTTC
v_call: TRBV7-9; j_call: TRBJ1-5; d_call: NA; clone_size: NA; cdr3_aa: CASSLPGSNQPQHF; cdr3_nt: TGTGCCAGCAGCTTACCGGGTAGCAATCAGCCCCAGCATTTT
v_call: TRBV6-1; j_call: TRBJ2-7; d_call: NA; clone_size: NA; cdr3_aa: CASAVGGYEQYF; cdr3_nt: TGTGCCAGCGCAGTTGGGGGCTACGAGCAGTACTTC
v_call: TRBV4-2; j_call: TRBJ2-7; d_call: TRBD2; clone_size: few; cdr3_aa: CASSQDLSAGALVEQYF; cdr3_nt: TGTGCCAGCAGCCAAGACCTCTCGGCGGGAGCCCTAGTCGAGCAGTACTTC
v_call: TRBV5-5; j_call: TRBJ1-2; d_call: TRBD1; clone_size: NA; cdr3_aa: CASSPRTGRTNYGYTF; cdr3_nt: TGTGCCAGCAGCCCCCGGACAGGCCGGACTAACTATGGCTACACCTTC
v_call: TRBV4-3; j_call: TRBJ2-7; d_call: TRBD2; clone_size: NA; cdr3_aa: CASSQDPQSGGAYEQYF; cdr3_nt: TGCGCCAGCAGCCAAGATCCCCAAAGCGGGGGAGCCTACGAGCAGTACTTC
v_call: TRBV6-5; j_call: TRBJ2-7; d_call: NA; clone_size: NA; cdr3_aa: CASSYEGGSYEQYF; cdr3_nt: TGTGCCAGCAGTTACGAGGGGGGCTCCTACGAGCAGTACTTC
v_call: TRBV5-1; j_call: TRBJ1-2; d_call: NA; clone_size: NA; cdr3_aa: CASSLTGLHGYTF; cdr3_nt: TGCGCCAGCAGCTTGACAGGTCTCCATGGCTACACCTTC
v_call: TRBV7-3; j_call: TRBJ1-6; d_call: NA; clone_size: once; cdr3_aa: CASSLEEYDSPLHF; cdr3_nt: TGTGCCAGCAGCTTGGAGGAGTATGATTCACCCCTCCACTTT
v_call: TRBV6-5; j_call: TRBJ1-4; d_call: NA; clone_size: NA; cdr3_aa: CASGGEEKLFF; cdr3_nt: TGTGCCAGCGGGGGGGAGGAAAAACTGTTTTTT
v_call: TRBV7-3; j_call: TRBJ2-7; d_call: NA; clone_size: NA; cdr3_aa: CASSPSGHNYEQYF; cdr3_nt: TGTGCCAGCAGCCCATCGGGACATAACTACGAGCAGTACTTC
v_call: TRBV15; j_call: TRBJ2-5; d_call: NA; clone_size: NA; cdr3_aa: CATSRDPPTYNLYQETQYF; cdr3_nt: TGTGCCACCAGCAGAGATCCACCCACTTACAACCTGTACCAAGAGACCCAGTACTTC
v_call: TRBV19; j_call: TRBJ2-7; d_call: NA; clone_size: NA; cdr3_aa: CASSPGEGLSYEQYF; cdr3_nt: TGTGCCAGTAGTCCAGGGGAGGGTCTATCCTACGAGCAGTACTTC
v_call: TRBV9; j_call: TRBJ1-2; d_call: TRBD1; clone_size: NA; cdr3_aa: CASSATGGPLDGYTF; cdr3_nt: TGTGCCAGCAGCGCTACAGGGGGCCCCTTAGATGGCTACACCTTC
v_call: TRBV5-6; j_call: TRBJ2-7; d_call: NA; clone_size: once; cdr3_aa: CASSFKTKEYEQYF; cdr3_nt: TGTGCCAGCAGCTTCAAGACTAAAGAATACGAGCAGTACTTC
v_call: TRBV7-2; j_call: TRBJ1-2; d_call: NA; clone_size: NA; cdr3_aa: CASSFKGQIYGYTF; cdr3_nt: TGTGCCAGCAGCTTCAAAGGACAGATCTATGGCTACACCTTC
v_call: TRBV19; j_call: TRBJ2-5; d_call: NA; clone_size: NA; cdr3_aa: CASIPQAGGETQYF; cdr3_nt: TGTGCCAGTATCCCCCAAGCCGGGGGCGAGACCCAGTACTTC
v_call: TRBV5-1; j_call: TRBJ2-7; d_call: NA; clone_size: once; cdr3_aa: CASSQGPQYEQYF; cdr3_nt: TGCGCCAGCAGCCAGGGACCACAATACGAGCAGTACTTC
v_call: TRBV19; j_call: TRBJ1-1; d_call: NA; clone_size: NA; cdr3_aa: CASTPGNTEAFF; cdr3_nt: TGTGCCAGTACTCCGGGGAACACTGAAGCTTTCTTT
v_call: TRBV28; j_call: TRBJ2-7; d_call: TRBD1; clone_size: NA; cdr3_aa: CASTLGRGEQYF; cdr3_nt: TGTGCCAGCACCTTGGGCAGGGGGGAGCAGTACTTC
v_call: TRBV5-8; j_call: TRBJ2-3; d_call: NA; clone_size: NA; cdr3_aa: CASSIPTGGPDTQYF; cdr3_nt: TGTGCCAGCAGCATACCCACCGGGGGGCCAGATACGCAGTATTTT
v_call: TRBV27; j_call: TRBJ2-7; d_call: TRBD2; clone_size: NA; cdr3_aa: CASRPGLAGGYEQYF; cdr3_nt: TGTGCCAGCAGGCCGGGACTAGCGGGAGGCTACGAGCAGTACTTC
v_call: TRBV4-1; j_call: TRBJ2-7; d_call: NA; clone_size: NA; cdr3_aa: CASSQDWGSLTYEQYF; cdr3_nt: TGCGCCAGCAGCCAAGATTGGGGCTCCCTCACCTACGAGCAGTACTTC
v_call: TRBV4-3; j_call: TRBJ1-1; d_call: NA; clone_size: once; cdr3_aa: CASSQDSNTEAFF; cdr3_nt: TGCGCCAGCAGCCAAGACAGCAACACTGAAGCTTTCTTT
v_call: TRBV7-6; j_call: TRBJ1-2; d_call: NA; clone_size: NA; cdr3_aa: CASSLAGGSYGYTF; cdr3_nt: TGTGCCAGCAGCTTAGCCGGGGGGAGCTATGGCTACACCTTC
v_call: TRBV7-9; j_call: TRBJ1-2; d_call: NA; clone_size: NA; cdr3_aa: CASSLSDGYTF; cdr3_nt: TGTGCCAGCAGCTTATCGGACGGCTACACCTTC
v_call: TRBV19; j_call: TRBJ1-5; d_call: NA; clone_size: NA; cdr3_aa: CASTSDVGQPQHF; cdr3_nt: TGTGCCAGTACCTCGGACGTGGGGCAGCCCCAGCATTTT
v_call: TRBV5-4; j_call: TRBJ2-2; d_call: NA; clone_size: NA; cdr3_aa: CASSLGPDRASYTNTGELFF; cdr3_nt: TGTGCCAGCAGCTTGGGGCCGGACAGAGCGTCCTATACGAACACCGGGGAGCTGTTTTTT
v_call: TRBV6-6; j_call: TRBJ2-7; d_call: NA; clone_size: NA; cdr3_aa: CASSYSIHPEQYF; cdr3_nt: TGTGCCAGCAGTTACTCGATCCATCCCGAGCAGTACTTC
v_call: TRBV4-1; j_call: TRBJ2-1; d_call: NA; clone_size: NA; cdr3_aa: CASSQDPYNEQFF; cdr3_nt: TGCGCCAGCAGCCAGGATCCATACAATGAGCAGTTCTTC
v_call: TRBV6-5; j_call: TRBJ1-2; d_call: NA; clone_size: NA; cdr3_aa: CASSYSDYGYTF; cdr3_nt: TGTGCCAGCAGTTACTCGGACTATGGCTACACCTTC
v_call: TRBV13; j_call: TRBJ1-1; d_call: NA; clone_size: NA; cdr3_aa: CASSLRWASGAEAFF; cdr3_nt: TGTGCCAGCAGCTTAAGGTGGGCCTCAGGGGCTGAAGCTTTCTTT
v_call: TRBV28; j_call: TRBJ2-7; d_call: NA; clone_size: NA; cdr3_aa: CASREYIGGYEQYF; cdr3_nt: TGTGCCAGCAGGGAGTATATCGGCGGCTACGAGCAGTACTTC
v_call: TRBV27; j_call: TRBJ2-7; d_call: NA; clone_size: NA; cdr3_aa: CASSSLGLEVDYEQYF; cdr3_nt: TGTGCCAGCAGTTCCCTAGGACTGGAGGTCGACTACGAGCAGTACTTC
v_call: TRBV7-9; j_call: TRBJ2-7; d_call: TRBD1; clone_size: NA; cdr3_aa: CASSLRDRVYEQYF; cdr3_nt: TGTGCCAGCAGCTTAAGGGACAGGGTCTACGAGCAGTACTTC
v_call: TRBV4-1; j_call: TRBJ2-1; d_call: TRBD2; clone_size: once; cdr3_aa: CASSLTSGTYNEQFF; cdr3_nt: TGCGCCAGCAGCCTGACTAGCGGGACATACAATGAGCAGTTCTTC